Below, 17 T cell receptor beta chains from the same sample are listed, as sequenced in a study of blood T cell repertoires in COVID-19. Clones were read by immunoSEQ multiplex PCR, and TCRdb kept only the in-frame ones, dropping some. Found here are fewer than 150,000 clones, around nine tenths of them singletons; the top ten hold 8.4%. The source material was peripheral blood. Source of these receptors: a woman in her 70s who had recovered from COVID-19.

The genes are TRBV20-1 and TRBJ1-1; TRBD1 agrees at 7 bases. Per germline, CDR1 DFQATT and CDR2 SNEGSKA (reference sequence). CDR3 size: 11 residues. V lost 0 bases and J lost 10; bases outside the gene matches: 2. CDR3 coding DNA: TGCAGTGCTAGAGAGCCAGGGGGAGCTTTCTTT. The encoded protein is CSAREPGGAFF.

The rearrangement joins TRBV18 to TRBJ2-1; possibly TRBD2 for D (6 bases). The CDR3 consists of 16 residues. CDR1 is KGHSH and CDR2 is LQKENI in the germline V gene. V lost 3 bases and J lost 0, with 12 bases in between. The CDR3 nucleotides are TGTGCCAGCTCACCTAATCGGGGGAGCTCCTACAATGAGCAGTTCTTC. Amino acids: CASSPNRGSSYNEQFF.

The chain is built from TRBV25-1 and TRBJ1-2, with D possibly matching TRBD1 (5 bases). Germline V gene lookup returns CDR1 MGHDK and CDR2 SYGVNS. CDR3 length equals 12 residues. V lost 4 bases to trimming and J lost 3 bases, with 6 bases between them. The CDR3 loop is CASSAGDYGYTF. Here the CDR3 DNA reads TGTGCCAGCAGTGCGGGGGACTATGGCTACACCTTC.

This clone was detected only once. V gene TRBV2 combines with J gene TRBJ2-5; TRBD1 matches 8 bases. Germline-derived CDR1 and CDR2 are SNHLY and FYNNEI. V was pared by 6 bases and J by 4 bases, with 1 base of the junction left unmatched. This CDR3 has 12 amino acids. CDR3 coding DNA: TGTGCCAGCAGGGACAGGGCAGAGACCCAGTACTTC. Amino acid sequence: CASRDRAETQYF.

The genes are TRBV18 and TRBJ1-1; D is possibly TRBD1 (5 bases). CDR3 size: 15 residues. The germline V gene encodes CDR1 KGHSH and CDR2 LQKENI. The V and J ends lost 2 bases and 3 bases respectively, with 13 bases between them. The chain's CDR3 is CASSPGQGRDTEAFF. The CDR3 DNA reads TGTGCCAGCTCACCAGGGCAGGGAAGAGACACTGAAGCTTTCTTT.

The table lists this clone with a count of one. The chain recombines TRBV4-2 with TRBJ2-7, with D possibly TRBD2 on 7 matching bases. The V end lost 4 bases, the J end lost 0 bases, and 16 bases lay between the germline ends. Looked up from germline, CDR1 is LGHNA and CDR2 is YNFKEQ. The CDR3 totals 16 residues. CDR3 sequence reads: CASSLPGGGSSYEQYF. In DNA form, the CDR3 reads TGTGCCAGCAGCCTCCCGGGGGGCGGGAGCTCCTACGAGCAGTACTTC.

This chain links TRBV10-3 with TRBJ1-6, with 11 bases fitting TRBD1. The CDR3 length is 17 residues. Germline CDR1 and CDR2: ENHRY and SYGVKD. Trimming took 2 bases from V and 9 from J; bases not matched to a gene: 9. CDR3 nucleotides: TGTGCCATCAGTGAGACTTCCGGACAGGGGGCTTCTTCACCCCTCCACTTT. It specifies CAISETSGQGASSPLHF.

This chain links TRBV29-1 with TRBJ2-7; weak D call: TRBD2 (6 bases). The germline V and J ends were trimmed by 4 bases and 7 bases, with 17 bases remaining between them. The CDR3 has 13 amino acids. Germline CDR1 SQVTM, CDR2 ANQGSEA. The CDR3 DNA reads TGCAGCGTTGGATCGTTACCGACTAGAGAGCAGTACTTC. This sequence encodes CSVGSLPTREQYF.

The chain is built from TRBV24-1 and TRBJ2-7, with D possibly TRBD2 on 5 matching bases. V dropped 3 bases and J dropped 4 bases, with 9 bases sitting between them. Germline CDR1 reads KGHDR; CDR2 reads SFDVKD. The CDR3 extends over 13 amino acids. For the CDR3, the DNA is TGTGCCACCAGTGATCCCCGCGGGTACGAGCAGTACTTC. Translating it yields CATSDPRGYEQYF.

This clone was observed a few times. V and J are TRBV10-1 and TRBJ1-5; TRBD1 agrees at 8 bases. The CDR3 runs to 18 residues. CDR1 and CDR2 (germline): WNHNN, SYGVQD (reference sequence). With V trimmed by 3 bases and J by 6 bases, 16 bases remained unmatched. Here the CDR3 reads CASSEGGQGATRGQPQHF. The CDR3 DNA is TGCGCCAGCAGTGAAGGGGGGCAGGGGGCGACCAGAGGTCAGCCCCAGCATTTT.

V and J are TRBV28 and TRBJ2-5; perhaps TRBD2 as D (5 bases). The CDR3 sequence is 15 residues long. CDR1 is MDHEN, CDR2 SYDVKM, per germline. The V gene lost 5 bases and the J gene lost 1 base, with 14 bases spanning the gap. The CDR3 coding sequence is TGTGCCAGCAGTGCATCGGACGGACTCCAAGAGACCCAGTACTTC. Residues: CASSASDGLQETQYF.

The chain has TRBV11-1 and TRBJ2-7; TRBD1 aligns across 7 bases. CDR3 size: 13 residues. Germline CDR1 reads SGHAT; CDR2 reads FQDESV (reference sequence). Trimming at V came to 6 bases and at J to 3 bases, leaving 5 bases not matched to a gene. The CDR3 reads CASRKGQSYEQYF. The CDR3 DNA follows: TGTGCCAGCAGGAAGGGACAGAGCTACGAGCAGTACTTC.

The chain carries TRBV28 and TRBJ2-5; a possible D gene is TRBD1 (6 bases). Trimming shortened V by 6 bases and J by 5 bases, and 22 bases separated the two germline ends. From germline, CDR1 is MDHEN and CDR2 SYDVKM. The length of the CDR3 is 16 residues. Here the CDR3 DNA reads TGTGCCAGCAGGAAGGGCAGGGGCGTCTTCTGGGAGACCCAGTACTTC. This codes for CASRKGRGVFWETQYF. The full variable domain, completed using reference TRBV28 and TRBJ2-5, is DVKVTQSSRYLVKRTGEKVFLECVQDMDHENMFWYRQDPGLGLRLIYFSYDVKMKEKGDIPEGYSVSREKKERFSLILESASTNQTSMYLCASRKGRGVFWETQYFGPGTRLLVL.

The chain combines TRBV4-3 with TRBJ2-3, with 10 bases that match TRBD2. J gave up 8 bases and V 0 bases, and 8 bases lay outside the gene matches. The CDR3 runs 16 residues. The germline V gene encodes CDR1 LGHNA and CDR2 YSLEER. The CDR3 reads CASSQDPSGGGGTQYF. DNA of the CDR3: TGCGCCAGCAGCCAAGATCCTAGCGGGGGAGGAGGTACGCAGTATTTT.

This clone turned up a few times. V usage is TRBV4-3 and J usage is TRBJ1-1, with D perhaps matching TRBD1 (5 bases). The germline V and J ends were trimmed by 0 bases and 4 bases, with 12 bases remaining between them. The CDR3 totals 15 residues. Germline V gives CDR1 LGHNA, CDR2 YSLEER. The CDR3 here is CASSQDWQGGTEAFF. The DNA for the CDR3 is TGCGCCAGCAGCCAAGATTGGCAGGGAGGCACTGAAGCTTTCTTT.

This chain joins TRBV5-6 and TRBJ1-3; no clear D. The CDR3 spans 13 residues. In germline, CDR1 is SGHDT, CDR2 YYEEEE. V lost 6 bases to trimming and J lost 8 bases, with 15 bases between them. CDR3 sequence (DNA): TGTGCCAGCACGCGGCCCCCGGGATACACCATATATTTT. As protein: CASTRPPGYTIYF.

CDR3 sequence: CASSYGTGTSHSQYF. For the CDR3, the DNA is TGTGCCAGCAGTTACGGGACAGGGACCTCTCATTCGCAGTATTTT. This sequence joins TRBV27 and TRBJ2-3; TRBD1 matches 9 bases. Trimming took 4 bases from V and 10 from J; bases not matched to a gene: 12. From germline, CDR1 is MNHEY and CDR2 SMNVEV (reference sequence). The CDR3 totals 15 residues.